Given below is one TCR beta chain in context. Its antigen is still unknown. The germline V gene encodes CDR1 SGHAT and CDR2 FQNNGV. V gave up 3 bases and J gave up 2 bases; unmatched junction bases: 4. This CDR3 has 15 amino acids. The record originates from a study of OX40 agonist ivuxolimab in advanced cancers. Study as a whole: Ivuxolimab was administered intravenously to patients at 0.01 to 10 mg/kg every 2 weeks. Three partial responders included one hepatocellular carcinoma patient and two cutaneous melanoma patients. Study-wide findings and caveats: At 0.1 to 3.0 mg/kg, CD4+ and CD8+ blood T cells expanded clonally by week 6. Part of the nonresponder group also had normalized T-cell clonal expansion that was low.

Sequencing used immunoSEQ multiplex PCR; TCRdb keeps in-frame clones, though not all of them. Of about 100,000 clones in the sample, more than 80% are singletons; the top ten hold roughly 5%. The TCR originated in an adult with an advanced solid tumor such as melanoma, head and neck, liver or kidney cancer. The chain uses TRBV11-2 and TRBJ2-7, with 10 bases matching TRBD1. Sequences were derived from CD4+ or CD8+ T cells sorted from blood, sampled in a trial of the OX40 agonist ivuxolimab. This CDR3 is CASSLMTGGPYEQYF. The CDR3 coding sequence is TGTGCCAGCAGCTTGATGACAGGGGGCCCCTACGAGCAGTACTTC.